A single sample gave rise to the 6 T cell receptor beta chains below, sequenced in a study of cytomegalovirus exposure and HLA in healthy donors. The repertoire was sequenced with immunoSEQ multiplex PCR; TCRdb's copy has only in-frame clones and lacks some. The data hold 150,000 to 200,000 clones, with roughly 83% observed a single time. The specimen was PBMCs. These receptors all stem from a woman aged 18-29 years in good health and CMV-seronegative.

The chain recombines TRBV5-1 with TRBJ1-6; weak D call: TRBD1 (6 bases). The V gene's germline CDR1 is SGHRS and CDR2 YFSETQ. Trimming removed 1 base at V and 6 bases at J, with 11 bases between. The CDR3 runs 15 residues. The CDR3 sequence: CASSLMTGSNSPLHF. The CDR3 DNA is TGCGCCAGCAGCTTGATGACAGGTAGTAATTCACCCCTCCACTTT.

The rearrangement links TRBV6-5 to TRBJ2-3; 9 bases align to TRBD2. V was clipped by 10 bases and J by 2 bases; unmatched bases: 4. The CDR3 consists of 13 residues. CDR1 MNHEY and CDR2 SVGAGI come from the germline V gene. This CDR3 reads CAIQRGATDTQYF. The CDR3 DNA is TGTGCCATCCAGCGGGGGGCCACAGATACGCAGTATTTT.

The table lists this clone with a few counts. The chain carries TRBV6-1 and TRBJ1-6; tentative D call: TRBD1 (6 bases). This CDR3 spans 14 amino acids. The V end lost 8 bases, the J end lost 5 bases, and 13 bases lay between the germline ends. CDR1 and CDR2 from the germline V gene are MNHNS and SASEGT. The CDR3 DNA sequence: TGTGCCAGCCGTGGACAGCGAGATAATTCACCCCTCCACTTT. It codes for CASRGQRDNSPLHF.

The chain recombines TRBV5-1 with TRBJ2-7; 9 nucleotides line up with TRBD2. This CDR3 is 15 amino acids long. Trimming cost V 0 bases and J 3 bases; bases outside gene matches: 4. Germline CDR1 is SGHRS and CDR2 is YFSETQ. CDR3 bases: TGCGCCAGCAGCTTGGGGTCTAGCGGGATCTACGAGCAGTACTTC. Translated: CASSLGSSGIYEQYF.

V is TRBV7-9 and J is TRBJ2-3, with TRBD1 identical over 7 bases. The CDR3 runs 15 residues. V shed 7 bases and J 2 bases; nucleotides not matched to a gene: 9. CDR1 SEHNR and CDR2 FQNEAQ come from the germline V gene (reference sequence). CDR3 region: CASTILQGNTDTQYF. CDR3 coding DNA: TGTGCCAGCACCATATTACAGGGGAACACAGATACGCAGTATTTT.

The chain carries TRBV9 and TRBJ2-7, with TRBD2 matching over 8 bases. Per germline, CDR1 SGDLS and CDR2 YYNGEE. CDR3 length: 15 residues. With 0 bases clipped from V and 2 bases from J, the junction kept 4 bases outside the gene matches. CDR3 residues: CASSVDSGVAYEQYF. The CDR3 DNA reads TGTGCCAGCAGCGTAGATAGCGGGGTGGCCTACGAGCAGTACTTC.